The 27 T cell receptor beta chains below all came from one sample that was sequenced in a study of cytotoxic CD8 clonotypes in ibrutinib-treated CLL. TCRdb's table, derived via immunoSEQ multiplex PCR, lists solely in-frame clones and lacks some. Of about 160,000 clones in the sample, 70% to 85% were seen once. The sequencing used PBMCs, collected after 12 months of ibrutinib treatment. These receptors all stem from a human donor with chronic lymphocytic leukemia.

In DNA form, the CDR3 reads TGTGCCAGCAGTCCCTGGACAGGGTCTGGTTTGCTTTATGGCTACACCTTC. Residues: CASSPWTGSGLLYGYTF. The chain recombines TRBV28 with TRBJ1-2, with 8 nucleotides matching TRBD1. Looked up from germline, CDR1 is MDHEN and CDR2 is SYDVKM. The CDR3 consists of 17 residues. V lost 5 bases to trimming and J lost 5 bases; unmatched junction nucleotides: 16.

The chain is built from TRBV28 and TRBJ2-7; D is possibly TRBD2 (5 bases). CDR3 length equals 16 residues. V was trimmed by 7 bases and J by 0 bases, leaving 19 bases between them. Per the germline V gene, CDR1 is MDHEN and CDR2 is SYDVKM. The CDR3 is CASTIGGRLTSYEQYF. CDR3 in DNA: TGTGCCAGCACCATCGGAGGCAGGTTGACCTCCTACGAGCAGTACTTC.

V is TRBV19 and J is TRBJ2-4; D might be TRBD1 (6 bases). Trimming left V 3 bases short and J 4 bases short, with 13 bases between. The CDR3 loop spans 15 amino acids. Looked up from germline, CDR1 is LNHDA and CDR2 is SQIVND (reference sequence). DNA of the CDR3: TGTGCCAGTAGTATTGGCCGGACAGCAAAAAACATTCAGTACTTC. Its translation: CASSIGRTAKNIQYF.

As DNA, the CDR3 is TGTGCCAGCAGCCAAGGACAGCTAATTATGAACACTGAAGCTTTCTTT. Translated: CASSQGQLIMNTEAFF. The chain has TRBV14 and TRBJ1-1; TRBD1 might be the D (5 bases). CDR3 length equals 16 residues. Trimming removed 1 base at V and 0 bases at J, with 12 bases between. Germline values: CDR1 SGHDN, CDR2 FVKESK.

The J gene is TRBJ2-7, the V gene TRBV28; the D gene is possibly TRBD2 (7 bases). Germline CDR1 reads MDHEN; CDR2 reads SYDVKM. CDR3 length: 16 residues. V lost 3 bases and J lost 4, with 19 bases in between. The CDR3 region is CASSLAGAGRGYEQYF. CDR3 DNA sequence: TGTGCCAGCAGTTTGGCGGGGGCAGGCCGAGGTTACGAGCAGTACTTC. The full variable domain, its missing parts supplied by reference TRBV28 and TRBJ2-7, is DVKVTQSSRYLVKRTGEKVFLECVQDMDHENMFWYRQDPGLGLRLIYFSYDVKMKEKGDIPEGYSVSREKKERFSLILESASTNQTSMYLCASSLAGAGRGYEQYFGPGTRLTVT.

The J gene is TRBJ2-7, the V gene TRBV28; 11 nucleotides agree with TRBD2. The ends lost 7 bases at V and 4 bases at J; junction bases unmatched: 6. The CDR3 is 14 amino acids. From germline, CDR1 is MDHEN and CDR2 SYDVKM. DNA of the CDR3: TGTGCCAGCATAGCGGGAGGGCCGCCATACGAGCAGTACTTC. Residues: CASIAGGPPYEQYF.

This rearrangement joins TRBV18 to TRBJ2-7; 10 nucleotides agree with TRBD1. Germline V lookup: CDR1 KGHSH, CDR2 LQKENI. V lost 1 base and J lost 5; bases outside the gene matches: 11. The CDR3 sequence is 17 residues long. The CDR3 DNA is TGTGCCAGCTCACCACGGCTGGCAGGGACAGGGGACCACGAGCAGTACTTC. Translation gives CASSPRLAGTGDHEQYF.

CDR3 coding DNA: TGCAGCGTTCGACAGGGTGGTTTAACAGATACGCAGTATTTT. Amino acid sequence: CSVRQGGLTDTQYF. The chain combines TRBV29-1 with TRBJ2-3; 7 bases match TRBD1. The junction had 8 bases not matched to a gene; V was cut back by 5 bases and J by 3 bases. The germline CDR1 and CDR2 sequences are SQVTM and ANQGSEA. This CDR3 spans 14 amino acids.

The chain recombines TRBV5-1 with TRBJ1-1; D uncertain. The V end was cut by 3 bases, the J end by 1 base, with 10 bases between. The CDR3 has 14 amino acids. Germline CDR1 reads SGHRS; CDR2 reads YFSETQ. CDR3 in DNA: TGCGCCAGCAGCTGGGAGACACCGAACACTGAAGCTTTCTTT. Protein product: CASSWETPNTEAFF.

The V gene is TRBV7-2, the J gene TRBJ2-7; D is possibly TRBD1 (6 bases). CDR1 is SGHTA, CDR2 FQGNSA, per germline. The CDR3 has 12 residues. Between the trimmed V and J ends, which lost 7 bases and 4 bases, there was a span of 11 bases. The CDR3 DNA is TGTGCCAGCAACAGGGAAGGTTACGAGCAGTACTTC. Encoded protein: CASNREGYEQYF.

This chain links TRBV4-1 with TRBJ1-2; D gene ambiguous. Trimming removed 0 bases at V and 8 bases at J, with 10 bases between. The CDR3 loop spans 13 amino acids. Per the germline V gene, CDR1 is MGHRA and CDR2 is YSYEKL. The CDR3 is CASSQEGSWGYTF. CDR3 bases: TGCGCCAGCAGCCAAGAAGGTAGTTGGGGCTACACCTTC.

V and J are TRBV7-3 and TRBJ2-3, with D unresolved. V was clipped by 5 bases and J by 7 bases, with 13 bases between them. CDR1 is SGHTA, CDR2 FQGTGA, per germline. The CDR3 consists of 13 residues. The CDR3 loop is CASSQLQDNTQYF. CDR3 DNA: TGTGCCAGCAGCCAATTGCAGGATAATACGCAGTATTTT.

The chain has TRBV5-5 and TRBJ2-3; 12 bases line up with TRBD2. This CDR3 region has 15 residues. Trimming cost V 3 bases and J 6 bases; bases outside gene matches: 5. CDR1 is SGHKS and CDR2 is YYEKEE in the germline V gene (reference sequence). The CDR3 loop reads CASSYGLAGSDTQYF. The CDR3 nucleotides read TGTGCCAGCAGCTACGGACTAGCGGGATCGGATACGCAGTATTTT. Together with reference TRBV5-5 and TRBJ2-3, the CDR3 gives the full variable domain: DAGVTQSPTHLIKTRGQQVTLRCSPISGHKSVSWYQQVLGQGPQFIFQYYEKEERGRGNFPDRFSARQFPNYSSELNVNALLLGDSALYLCASSYGLAGSDTQYFGPGTRLTVL.

The J gene is TRBJ2-1, the V gene TRBV28; a possible D gene is TRBD1 (6 bases). With 5 bases removed from V and 7 bases from J, the gap between germline ends came to 21 bases. Looked up from germline, CDR1 is MDHEN and CDR2 is SYDVKM. This CDR3 has 16 amino acids. The CDR3 loop is CASSPPVRGFFNEQFF. The CDR3 DNA reads as TGTGCCAGCAGTCCCCCCGTTAGGGGGTTTTTTAATGAGCAGTTCTTC.

The V gene is TRBV5-1, the J gene TRBJ2-6, with 13 positions matching TRBD2. Germline V gene sequence: CDR1 SGHRS, CDR2 YFSETQ. With V trimmed by 0 bases and J by 2 bases, 5 bases remained unmatched. The CDR3 extends over 19 amino acids. CDR3 in amino acids: CASSLGRTSGSAGANVLTF. The CDR3, as DNA: TGCGCCAGCAGCTTGGGTAGGACTAGCGGGAGTGCTGGGGCCAACGTCCTGACTTTC.

This clone was observed a handful of times. The junction does not match germline at one end; this may be a read error. The V call is TRBV2, the J call TRBJ1-5; TRBD1 is a possible D gene (6 bases). In germline, CDR1 is SNHLY, CDR2 FYNNEI. The length of the CDR3 is 11 residues. CDR3 sequence reads: CASRSEGGTYF. CDR3 in DNA: TGTGCCAGCAGGTCGGAGGGGGGTACGTATTTT.

The CDR3 protein is CASSSLGTGPEGYTF. The CDR3 DNA sequence: TGTGCCAGCAGTTCCTTAGGGACAGGCCCGGAAGGCTACACCTTC. The V gene is TRBV6-5, the J gene TRBJ1-2; 8 bases agree with TRBD1. The V gene end was trimmed by 4 bases and the J gene end by 8 bases; junction bases not matched to a gene: 12. CDR1 and CDR2 (germline): MNHEY, SVGAGI. The CDR3 has 15 residues.

This chain links TRBV7-9 with TRBJ2-3; D uncertain. Trimming shortened V by 3 bases and J by 5 bases, and 9 bases separated the two germline ends. Germline V lookup: CDR1 SEHNR, CDR2 FQNEAQ (reference sequence). The CDR3 has 13 amino acids. CDR3 loop: CASSFFPIDTQYF. The CDR3 coding sequence is TGTGCCAGCAGCTTCTTCCCAATAGATACGCAGTATTTT.

On this clone: The sample carries other DNA sequences with the same CDR3. The rearrangement uses TRBV2 and TRBJ2-5; D not certain. The length of the CDR3 is 10 residues. The V gene's germline CDR1 is SNHLY and CDR2 FYNNEI. Trimming left V 6 bases short and J 2 bases short, with 1 base between. As DNA, the CDR3 is TGTGCCAGCAGACAAGAGACCCAGTACTTC. This gives the protein CASRQETQYF.

The chain links TRBV12-5 to TRBJ2-1; a possible D gene is TRBD2 (5 bases). Germline loops: CDR1 LGHNT, CDR2 FRNRAP. V shed 3 bases and J shed 10 bases, with 7 bases lying between them. The CDR3 totals 11 residues. The CDR3 DNA is TGTGCTAGTGGTTTAGGGAGAGAGCAGTTCTTC. The encoded protein is CASGLGREQFF.

The count of this clone is one. The rearrangement joins TRBV30 to TRBJ2-3; 12 nucleotides align to TRBD2. This CDR3 is built from 15 residues. After removal of 2 bases from V and 5 bases from J, the junction contained 5 bases not matched to a gene. Germline V gives CDR1 GTSNPN, CDR2 SVGIG (reference sequence). The CDR3 here is CAWSRTSGVIDTQYF. CDR3 nucleotides: TGTGCCTGGAGTAGGACTAGCGGGGTTATAGATACGCAGTATTTT.

The rearrangement links TRBV5-1 to TRBJ2-5, with D perhaps TRBD1 (5 bases). Between the trimmed V and J ends, which lost 1 base and 2 bases, there was a span of 9 bases. Germline CDR1 and CDR2: SGHRS and YFSETQ. CDR3 size: 14 residues. CDR3 amino acids: CASSLRAGQETQYF. The CDR3 DNA is TGCGCCAGCAGCTTGAGGGCAGGGCAAGAGACCCAGTACTTC.

The chain uses TRBV5-6 and TRBJ1-3; the match to TRBD1 covers 11 bases. V lost 2 bases and J lost 0; bases outside the gene matches: 4. Germline loops: CDR1 SGHDT, CDR2 YYEEEE. The CDR3 spans 17 residues. CDR3 protein: CASSFSGTGGSGNTIYF. CDR3 DNA: TGTGCCAGCAGCTTTTCCGGGACAGGGGGCTCTGGAAACACCATATATTTT.

The chain links TRBV28 to TRBJ2-1; TRBD2 aligns across 9 bases. Trimming at V came to 5 bases and at J to 4 bases, leaving 21 bases not matched to a gene. The CDR3 runs to 20 residues. Germline assignment: CDR1 MDHEN and CDR2 SYDVKM. Here the CDR3 DNA reads TGTGCCAGCAGTCGAGGCCTTAGCGGGAGTACTTTGGTGTTTTACAATGAGCAGTTCTTC. Its translation is CASSRGLSGSTLVFYNEQFF.

The chain carries TRBV19 and TRBJ2-3, with a tentative D call TRBD1 (6 bases). The V gene lost 6 bases and the J gene lost 0 bases, with 16 bases spanning the gap. The germline V gene encodes CDR1 LNHDA and CDR2 SQIVND (reference sequence). There are 16 residues in the CDR3. The CDR3 sequence is CASRRGLATSTDTQYF. In DNA, the CDR3 is TGTGCCAGTAGAAGGGGGTTAGCGACTAGCACAGATACGCAGTATTTT.

V and J are TRBV23-1 and TRBJ1-4; D gene ambiguous. TRBV23-1 is an open reading frame, and its role is uncertain. CDR3 length: 13 amino acids. The germline V and J ends were trimmed by 5 bases and 5 bases, with 9 bases remaining between them. CDR3 region: CASSWGENEKLFF. The DNA for the CDR3 is TGCGCCAGCAGTTGGGGAGAAAATGAAAAACTGTTTTTT.

The V and J genes are TRBV4-2 and TRBJ1-2; TRBD1 is a possible D gene (5 bases). V was shortened by 1 base and J by 7 bases, with 16 bases between the two germline ends. The CDR3 sequence is 15 residues long. Germline CDR1 and CDR2: LGHNA and YNFKEQ. The CDR3 sequence is CASSQAGTLGSGYTF. The CDR3, as DNA: TGTGCCAGCAGCCAAGCCGGGACCTTGGGGTCTGGCTACACCTTC.